The 5 T cell receptor beta chains presented below share a single source sample, sequenced in a study of shared clonotypes between healthy human individuals. The data were produced by immunoSEQ multiplex PCR, yet TCRdb's version contains in-frame clones alone and is incomplete. Of about 2.4 million clones listed, 93% are singletons. The specimen was naive CD4+ T cells from PBMCs. As to subset: CD45RA+ positively selected. The receptors were sampled from a man between 18 and 35 years old in good health. Some clones in this sample may be carry-over from other donors' samples.

The V call is TRBV27, the J call TRBJ2-1, with TRBD1 matching 7 bases. V lost 9 bases to trimming and J lost 2 bases; unmatched junction nucleotides: 10. The CDR3 loop spans 15 amino acids. Germline V gene lookup returns CDR1 MNHEY and CDR2 SMNVEV (reference sequence). CDR3 region: CARIRGGFPYNEQFF. DNA for the CDR3: TGTGCCAGAATTAGAGGGGGCTTCCCCTACAATGAGCAGTTCTTC.

The rearrangement joins TRBV25-1 to TRBJ2-1; weak D call: TRBD2 (6 bases). The CDR3 has 14 residues. V lost 3 bases and J lost 11, with 17 bases in between. Germline lookup yields CDR1 MGHDK and CDR2 SYGVNS. The CDR3 is CASSDTGIAGQQFF. The CDR3 nucleotides are TGTGCCAGCAGTGATACAGGCATTGCGGGACAGCAGTTCTTC.

On this clone itself: A much larger clone sits a single nucleotide away, making a read error possible. The J gene is TRBJ2-3, the V gene TRBV4-3, with D unresolved. This CDR3 has 12 amino acids. V lost 4 bases and J 1 base, leaving 3 bases between the germline ends. Germline V gene sequence: CDR1 LGHNA, CDR2 YSLEER. The CDR3 here is CASSLGTDTQYF. Here the CDR3 DNA reads TGCGCCAGCAGCCTGGGCACAGATACGCAGTATTTT.

This chain joins TRBV9 and TRBJ2-7; 7 nucleotides align to TRBD1. The V and J ends lost 3 bases and 0 bases, in that order; junction bases with no gene match: 6. The CDR3 is 15 amino acids. Germline lookup yields CDR1 SGDLS and CDR2 YYNGEE. DNA of the CDR3: TGTGCCAGCAGCGCCGATGGGACAGCCTCCTACGAGCAGTACTTC. Amino acids: CASSADGTASYEQYF.

This chain's CDR3 is CASSDQGGMNEQYF. The DNA for the CDR3 is TGCGCCAGCAGCGACCAAGGGGGAATGAACGAGCAGTACTTC. This chain joins TRBV5-1 and TRBJ2-7, with TRBD1 as a possible D gene (6 bases). V was cut by 4 bases and J by 5 bases, with 16 bases left in between. This CDR3 spans 14 amino acids. Germline CDR1 SGHRS, CDR2 YFSETQ.